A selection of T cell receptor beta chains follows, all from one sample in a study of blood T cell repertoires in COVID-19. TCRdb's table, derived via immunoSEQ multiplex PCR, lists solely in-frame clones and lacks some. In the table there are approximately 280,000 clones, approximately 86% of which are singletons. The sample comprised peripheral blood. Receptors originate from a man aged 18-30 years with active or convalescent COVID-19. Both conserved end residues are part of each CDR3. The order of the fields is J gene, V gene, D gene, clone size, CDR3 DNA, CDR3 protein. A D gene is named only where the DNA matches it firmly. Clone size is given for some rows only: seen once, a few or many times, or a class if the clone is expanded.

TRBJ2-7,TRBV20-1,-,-,TGCAGTGCCCACGACAGTTACGAGCAGTACTTC,CSAHDSYEQYF
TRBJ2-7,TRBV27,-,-,TGTGCCAGCAGTTTCGGAAGGGGTAGCGAGCAGTACTTC,CASSFGRGSEQYF
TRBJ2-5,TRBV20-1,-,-,TGCAGTGCTAGTGACTATTTAAAGACAGGCAATTTGTACGAGACCCAGTACTTC,CSASDYLKTGNLYETQYF
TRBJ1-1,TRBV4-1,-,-,TGCGCCAGCAGCCAACCAGCTAGTAAGAACACTGAAGCTTTCTTT,CASSQPASKNTEAFF
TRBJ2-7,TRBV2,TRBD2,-,TGTGCCAGCCAACCCGGGACTAGCGGGGTATCATACGAGCAGTACTTC,CASQPGTSGVSYEQYF
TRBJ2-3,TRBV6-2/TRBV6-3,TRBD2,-,TGTGCCAGCAGTTACGCCGGGACTAGCGTAGCGGATACGCAGTATTTT,CASSYAGTSVADTQYF
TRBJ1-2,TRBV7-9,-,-,TGTGCCAGCAGCCCAGGGATAGTAGGGGCGGATGGCTACACCTTC,CASSPGIVGADGYTF
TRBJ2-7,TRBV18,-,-,TGTGCCAGCTCAAGGGGGGGGACAACCCACTACGAGCAGTACTTC,CASSRGGTTHYEQYF
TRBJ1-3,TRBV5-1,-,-,TGCGCCAGCAGCATCTGGACAGGAAACACCATATATTTT,CASSIWTGNTIYF
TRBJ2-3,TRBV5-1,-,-,TGCGCCAGCAGCTTGCGCCTAGCCAGCACAGATACGCAGTATTTT,CASSLRLASTDTQYF
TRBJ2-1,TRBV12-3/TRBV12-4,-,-,TGTGCCAGCAGTTTGTACAGAGACAATGAGCAGTTCTTC,CASSLYRDNEQFF
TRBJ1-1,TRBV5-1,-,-,TGCGCCAGCATGCGGGGGCAAATGGGGAACACTGAAGCTTTCTTT,CASMRGQMGNTEAFF
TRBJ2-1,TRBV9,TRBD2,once,TGTGCCAGCAGCGTAGTGGCTAGCGGGGGGTATGAGCAGTTCTTC,CASSVVASGGYEQFF
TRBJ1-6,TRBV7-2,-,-,TGTGCCAGCAGCTTTGTCGGGGTCACGAGCTCCTATAATTCACCCCTCCACTTT,CASSFVGVTSSYNSPLHF
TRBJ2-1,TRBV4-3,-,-,TGCGCCAGCAGCATTAAGCCGGGGATGGGGGGCAATGAGCAGTTCTTC,CASSIKPGMGGNEQFF
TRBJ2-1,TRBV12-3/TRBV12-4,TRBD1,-,TGTGCCAGTCAGGGGGCGCAAAATGAGCAGTTCTTC,CASQGAQNEQFF
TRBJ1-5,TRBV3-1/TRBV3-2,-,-,TGTGCCAGCAGCCAAGACCCCGGCGGAGGTCAGCCCCAGCATTTT,CASSQDPGGGQPQHF
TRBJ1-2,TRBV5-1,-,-,TGCGCCAGCAGCTTGGATCCAGGGCTCTTCTATGGCTACACCTTC,CASSLDPGLFYGYTF
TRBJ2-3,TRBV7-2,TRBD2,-,TGTGCCAGCAGCAGCAGCGGGGGGGCTACAGATACGCAGTATTTT,CASSSSGGATDTQYF
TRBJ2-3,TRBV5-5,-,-,TGTGCCAGCACCTCGACAGATACGCAGTATTTT,CASTSTDTQYF
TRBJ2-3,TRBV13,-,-,TGTGCCAGCAGCGGCTCTAGGGGTACAGATACGCAGTATTTT,CASSGSRGTDTQYF
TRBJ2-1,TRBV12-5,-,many,TGTGCTAGTGGTCTCCCAAATAGCTATGAGCAGTTCTTC,CASGLPNSYEQFF
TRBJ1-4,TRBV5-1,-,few,TGCGCCAGCAGCTCCCAGGGTTTGCTGGGGGAAAAACTGTTTTTT,CASSSQGLLGEKLFF